These T cell receptor beta chains were read from a single sample in a study of T cell responses to AZD1222 COVID-19 vaccine. Clones were read by immunoSEQ multiplex PCR, and TCRdb kept only the in-frame ones, dropping some. The sample consists of 100,000 or so clones, 82% of them appearing once. Material: peripheral blood, obtained on day 0 of AZD1222 vaccination. The source is an adult in good health. Both conserved end residues are part of each CDR3. The D gene is left open where the match is weak. Part of the rows lack a size; the others show once, few, many or a class for expanded clones.

d_gene	v_gene	j_gene	abundance	CDR3aa	CDR3nt
TRBD2	TRBV11-2	TRBJ2-1	-	CASSLSLAGGQEQFF	TGTGCCAGCAGCTTATCACTAGCGGGGGGTCAGGAGCAGTTCTTC
TRBD2	TRBV30	TRBJ2-7	few	CAWTSGNYEQYF	TGTGCCTGGACTAGCGGAAACTACGAGCAGTACTTC
-	TRBV23-1	TRBJ1-3	-	CASSQLDGSSGNTIYF	TGCGCCAGCAGTCAACTCGACGGGAGCTCTGGAAACACCATATATTTT
-	TRBV5-1	TRBJ2-5	-	CASSFEGTQYF	TGCGCCAGCAGCTTCGAGGGGACCCAGTACTTC
-	TRBV19	TRBJ1-2	-	CASSILGATRDGYTF	TGTGCCAGTAGTATACTTGGGGCAACCAGGGATGGCTACACCTTC
-	TRBV11-2	TRBJ1-5	-	CASSLGGDQPQHF	TGTGCCAGCAGCTTAGGGGGTGATCAGCCCCAGCATTTT
-	TRBV20-1	TRBJ1-2	-	CSASPLVGHSYGYTF	TGCAGTGCTAGTCCTCTCGTTGGACACTCTTATGGCTACACCTTC
-	TRBV2	TRBJ2-3	-	CASQLATSTDTQYF	TGTGCCAGCCAGCTAGCGACTAGCACAGATACGCAGTATTTT
-	TRBV6-5	TRBJ2-5	-	CASSRGAAETQYF	TGTGCCAGCAGTCGGGGGGCCGCAGAGACCCAGTACTTC
-	TRBV6-5	TRBJ1-1	-	CASTLDRQNTEAFF	TGTGCCAGCACTCTGGACAGACAGAACACTGAAGCTTTCTTT
TRBD2	TRBV19	TRBJ2-1	-	CASSNSGGPRTYNEQFF	TGTGCCAGTAGTAACAGCGGGGGGCCCAGGACCTACAATGAGCAGTTCTTC
TRBD1	TRBV19	TRBJ2-6	-	CASSPYGTGTGANVLTF	TGTGCCAGTAGTCCCTATGGGACAGGGACCGGGGCCAACGTCCTGACTTTC
-	TRBV10-1	TRBJ1-4	-	CASSERATNEKLFF	TGCGCCAGCAGTGAAAGGGCAACTAATGAAAAACTGTTTTTT
-	TRBV11-2	TRBJ2-7	-	CASTPLPGASYEQYF	TGTGCCAGCACCCCACTACCGGGGGCCTCCTACGAGCAGTACTTC
TRBD1	TRBV11-1	TRBJ1-2	-	CASSRGQGEGYTF	TGTGCCAGCAGCCGGGGACAGGGAGAAGGCTACACCTTC
-	TRBV11-2	TRBJ1-3	few	CASSLALSGFTVSGNTIYF	TGTGCCAGCAGCTTAGCCCTGTCAGGGTTTACGGTTTCTGGAAACACCATATATTTT
-	TRBV7-2	TRBJ2-2	-	CASSLATFTGELFF	TGTGCCAGCAGCTTAGCAACCTTCACCGGGGAGCTGTTTTTT
-	TRBV4-3	TRBJ1-2	-	CASSQDTSYGYTF	TGCGCCAGCAGCCAAGACACCTCGTATGGCTACACCTTC
-	TRBV9	TRBJ1-2	-	CASSLGGPYGYTF	TGTGCCAGCAGCTTGGGTGGGCCCTATGGCTACACCTTC
-	TRBV14	TRBJ2-7	-	CASSQIGAGEQYF	TGTGCCAGCAGCCAAATAGGGGCGGGGGAGCAGTACTTC
-	TRBV7-2	TRBJ1-1	-	CASSLSEMNTEAFF	TGTGCCAGCAGCTTATCAGAGATGAACACTGAAGCTTTCTTT
TRBD1	TRBV5-4	TRBJ1-3	-	CASSGGQGFDTIYF	TGTGCCAGCAGCGGGGGACAGGGGTTTGACACCATATATTTT
TRBD2	TRBV6-2/TRBV6-3	TRBJ2-1	-	CASSYSGVAGIYNEQFF	TGTGCCAGCAGTTACTCTGGAGTAGCGGGGATCTACAATGAGCAGTTCTTC
TRBD2	TRBV11-2	TRBJ2-1	-	CASSWTLAGSSYNEQFF	TGTGCCAGCAGCTGGACCTTAGCGGGGAGCTCCTACAATGAGCAGTTCTTC
-	TRBV11-2	TRBJ1-4	-	CASSWSLSEKLFF	TGTGCCAGCAGCTGGTCCTTATCCGAAAAACTGTTTTTT
-	TRBV25-1	TRBJ1-5	-	CASSEIGGGNQPQHF	TGTGCCAGCAGTGAAATCGGTGGAGGAAATCAGCCCCAGCATTTT
-	TRBV7-2	TRBJ1-2	-	CASSFEGHGYTF	TGTGCCAGCAGCTTTGAAGGGCATGGCTACACCTTC
-	TRBV7-9	TRBJ1-2	-	CASSYRNHGYTF	TGTGCCAGCAGTTACAGGAATCATGGCTACACCTTC
-	TRBV5-4	TRBJ1-2	-	CASSLEDRLGRYTF	TGTGCCAGCAGCTTGGAGGACCGTCTGGGACGCTACACCTTC
-	TRBV5-4	TRBJ2-2	once	CASSVGSTANTGELFF	TGTGCCAGCAGCGTGGGATCCACGGCGAACACCGGGGAGCTGTTTTTT
-	TRBV19	TRBJ1-2	once	CASTILSGSGGRGYTF	TGTGCCAGTACCATCCTAAGCGGCAGTGGTGGTCGGGGCTACACCTTC
-	TRBV4-1	TRBJ2-2	-	CASSQEAGPNTGELFF	TGCGCCAGCAGCCAAGAGGCGGGCCCGAACACCGGGGAGCTGTTTTTT
-	TRBV11-1	TRBJ2-7	-	CASSLGQYEQYF	TGTGCCAGCAGCTTAGGACAATACGAGCAGTACTTC
-	TRBV6-4	TRBJ1-2	-	CASSWGEGYGYTF	TGTGCCAGCAGCTGGGGGGAAGGGTATGGCTACACCTTC
-	TRBV2	TRBJ1-2	-	CASNNQAVQGYTF	TGTGCCAGCAATAACCAGGCGGTTCAGGGCTACACCTTC
-	TRBV6-5	TRBJ1-1	-	CASISIFSPAFF	TGTGCCAGCATATCAATATTTTCGCCAGCTTTCTTT
-	TRBV5-8	TRBJ2-1	-	CASSLPSSYNEQFF	TGTGCCAGCAGCCTCCCGAGCTCCTACAATGAGCAGTTCTTC
-	TRBV7-2	TRBJ1-2	-	CASSGELIPNYGYTF	TGTGCCAGCAGCGGAGAGTTAATTCCTAACTATGGCTACACCTTC
-	TRBV10-3	TRBJ1-2	-	CAISESTGSGYTF	TGTGCCATCAGTGAGTCCACAGGGTCTGGCTACACCTTC
-	TRBV12-5	TRBJ2-7	-	CASGLVLGLSSYEQYF	TGTGCTAGTGGTTTGGTGCTCGGGCTTAGCTCCTACGAGCAGTACTTC
TRBD1	TRBV2	TRBJ2-7	-	CASRKTQGVYEQYF	TGTGCCAGCAGAAAGACCCAGGGGGTCTACGAGCAGTACTTC
-	TRBV7-2	TRBJ2-7	-	CASSLDPPHRAYEQYF	TGTGCCAGCAGCTTAGATCCGCCCCACAGAGCCTACGAGCAGTACTTC